The 13 T cell receptor beta chains presented below share a single source sample, sequenced in a study of HIV-infected patients and healthy controls. TCRdb reanalysed the 5' RACE reads using MiXCR and keeps one entry per CDR3 protein. In the table there are 18,000 or so distinct CDR3 sequences, roughly 19% of which are singletons. What was sequenced was CD8+ T cells from blood. These receptors were taken from a human donor in good health.

The gene calls are TRBV24-1 and TRBJ2-2; no firm D call. Germline CDR1 and CDR2: KGHDR and SFDVKD. The CDR3 loop spans 16 amino acids. V was pared by 4 bases and J by 1 base, with 12 bases between. The CDR3 bases are TGTGCCACCAGTGAATTCCGGCAGAAGAACACCGGGGAGCTGTTTTTT. Amino acids: CATSEFRQKNTGELFF.

This clonotype has only a few counts. This chain links TRBV13 with TRBJ1-3; 8 nucleotides agree with TRBD1. CDR3 length equals 17 residues. Germline assignment: CDR1 PRHDT and CDR2 FYEKMQ (reference sequence). V dropped 7 bases and J dropped 0; count of bases not matched to a gene: 11. CDR3 nucleotide sequence: TGTGCCAGCAACGGGGACAGGCACTCGAGCTCTGGAAACACCATATATTTT. Amino acid sequence: CASNGDRHSSSGNTIYF.

The chain recombines TRBV3-1 with TRBJ2-3, with 9 bases fitting TRBD2. This CDR3 region has 16 residues. Germline CDR1 LGHDT, CDR2 YNNKEL (reference sequence). Trimming took 1 base from V and 5 from J; bases not matched to a gene: 7. The CDR3 region is CASSQVAGGPQDTQYF. In DNA form, the CDR3 reads TGTGCCAGCAGCCAAGTTGCGGGAGGGCCACAAGATACGCAGTATTTT.

This clonotype occurred many times. This chain uses TRBV2 with TRBJ2-1; D unresolved. V was clipped by 3 bases and J by 7 bases, with 7 bases between them. The CDR3 is made up of 12 amino acids. Germline V CDR1 and CDR2: SNHLY, FYNNEI. The CDR3 coding sequence is TGTGCCAGCAGTGATGGGGTGAATGAGCAGTTCTTC. It encodes CASSDGVNEQFF.

The J gene is TRBJ2-1, the V gene TRBV4-1; 10 bases map to TRBD2. The CDR3 runs 16 residues. Germline-derived CDR1 and CDR2 are MGHRA and YSYEKL. V shed 5 bases and J 8 bases; nucleotides not matched to a gene: 12. CDR3 nucleotides: TGCGCCAGCAGCAGCAACCTAGCGGGAGTAAGCCATGAGCAGTTCTTC. It encodes CASSSNLAGVSHEQFF.

This clonotype was picked up many times. Since the CDR3 does not end with the conserved phenylalanine or tryptophan, this likely comes from a read error. Because the CDR3's place on the DNA is in doubt, the DNA is left out and the CDR3 is given as listed by TCRdb. The V call is TRBV6-2 or TRBV6-3, the J call TRBJ2-1; the listed D gene, TRBD1, was not tested against the DNA. Germline lookup yields CDR1 MNHEY and CDR2 SVGEGT. Including both end residues, the CDR3 is 12 amino acids long. CDR3 residues: CASSPIPGGLFL.

The genes are TRBV6-5 and TRBJ2-1; 8 nucleotides agree with TRBD2. The trim removed 7 bases at V and 5 bases at J, leaving 10 bases unmatched. This CDR3 region has 15 residues. Germline CDR1 reads MNHEY; CDR2 reads SVGAGI. CDR3 coding DNA: TGTGCCAGCACCGAATCGGGGGGGCCCGACAATGAGCAGTTCTTC. Translated, it gives CASTESGGPDNEQFF.

This chain connects TRBV19 to TRBJ1-5; D may be TRBD1 (5 bases). The CDR3 loop spans 14 amino acids. Trimming pared 7 bases from V and 2 bases from J, leaving 12 bases between. Germline-derived CDR1 and CDR2 are LNHDA and SQIVND (reference sequence). The CDR3 coding sequence is TGTGCCAGTAAAAGTCGAGGGGGCAATCAGCCCCAGCATTTT. It codes for CASKSRGGNQPQHF.

Points on this clonotype: A much larger clone sits a single nucleotide away, making a read error possible. The gene calls are TRBV4-1 and TRBJ2-7; D could derive from TRBD1 or TRBD2 (5 bases each). The CDR3 is made up of 13 amino acids. Germline loops: CDR1 MGHRA, CDR2 YSYEKL. CDR3 nucleotide sequence: TGCGCCAGCAGCCAAGGCCAGGGAGTCGAGCAGAACTTC. Its translation is CASSQGQGVEQNF.

In this sample, this clonotype turned up many times. V and J are TRBV3-1 and TRBJ1-1; perhaps TRBD1 as D (5 bases). The V gene lost 2 bases and the J gene lost 1 base, with 11 bases spanning the gap. Germline CDR1 is LGHDT and CDR2 is YNNKEL (reference sequence). The CDR3 contains 15 residues. CDR3 in amino acids: CASSQRLGPNTEAFF. The CDR3 bases are TGTGCCAGCAGCCAACGGCTGGGGCCGAACACTGAAGCTTTCTTT. The full variable domain, in which reference TRBV3-1 and TRBJ1-1 provide the parts outside the CDR3, is DTAVSQTPKYLVTQMGNDKSIKCEQNLGHDTMYWYKQDSKKFLKIMFSYNNKELIINETVPNRFSPKSPDKAHLNLHINSLELGDSAVYFCASSQRLGPNTEAFFGQGTRLTVV.

The chain combines TRBV29-1 with TRBJ2-3; 9 nucleotides match TRBD2. Germline loops: CDR1 SQVTM, CDR2 ANQGSEA. V lost 4 bases, J lost 14 bases, and 22 bases stayed unmatched. The CDR3 sequence is 16 residues long. DNA for the CDR3: TGCAGCGTTGTAGCTCGTAGTAGCGGGGGCCATGAAGTGCTGTATTTT. It encodes CSVVARSSGGHEVLYF.

This clonotype was observed many times. Written as DNA, the CDR3 is TGTGCCAGCAGTCAGCTAGCGGGAGGAAACTACGAGCAGTACTTC. Translating it yields CASSQLAGGNYEQYF. J is TRBJ2-7 and V is TRBV25-1; 11 bases map to TRBD2. Looked up from germline, CDR1 is MGHDK and CDR2 is SYGVNS. Trimming took 5 bases from V and 3 from J; bases not matched to a gene: 6. There are 15 residues in the CDR3.

The J gene is TRBJ2-7, the V gene TRBV9; no firm D call. CDR1 is SGDLS, CDR2 YYNGEE, per germline. The CDR3 spans 15 residues. V lost 0 bases and J lost 5, with 15 bases in between. The CDR3 DNA is TGTGCCAGCAGCGTAGGAGTCACTGCAGCAGACGAGCAGTACTTC. Translating it yields CASSVGVTAADEQYF.